The 10 T cell receptor beta chains below come from one sample, sequenced in a study of regulatory T cells in long-lasting Graves disease. Construction of the TCR beta libraries employed iRepertoire HTBI primers in conjunction with Arm-PCR of CDR3 regions. Each CDR3 protein is one row after TCRdb ran MiXCR on the multiplex PCR reads. The table includes 350,000 to 450,000 distinct CDR3 sequences, 15% detected once. Stated time point: newly diagnosed GD, antithyroid drugs for less than 3 months. RNA isolated from PBMCs was used to make the TCR library. The sample was also reused in another study, on T cells in Graves' hyperthyroidism and ophthalmopathy.

The sample consisted of peripheral blood mononuclear cells (PBMCs), taken at new diagnosis, from a patient treated with antithyroid drugs. The origin of the receptors is a middle-aged woman with Graves disease.

The chain joins TRBV13 to TRBJ2-5, with TRBD2 matching 11 bases. Trimming cost V 1 base and J 5 bases; bases outside gene matches: 9. Germline assignment: CDR1 PRHDT and CDR2 FYEKMQ (reference sequence). The CDR3 has 17 residues. The CDR3 DNA reads as TGTGCCAGCAGCTTAGCACTAGCGGGAGTCGGGAGGGAGACCCAGTACTTC. Its translation is CASSLALAGVGRETQYF.

The chain is built from TRBV27 and TRBJ1-5, with 7 bases matching TRBD1. After removal of 6 bases from V and 6 bases from J, the junction contained 8 bases not matched to a gene. CDR3 size: 14 residues. The germline CDR1 and CDR2 sequences are MNHEY and SMNVEV (reference sequence). As DNA, the CDR3 is TGTGCCAGCAGGAAGGACGACAGGGCTCAGCCCCAGCATTTT. This sequence encodes CASRKDDRAQPQHF.

The chain has TRBV3-1 and TRBJ2-7, with D unclear. The CDR3 contains 12 residues. V was shortened by 4 bases and J by 10 bases, with 14 bases between the two germline ends. Germline loops: CDR1 LGHDT, CDR2 YNNKEL (reference sequence). The CDR3 DNA is TGTGCCAGCAGCCGCCCAGTGGGCGATCAGTACTTC. Protein sequence: CASSRPVGDQYF.

This clonotype has a handful of counts. This chain connects TRBV6-5 to TRBJ1-5, with TRBD1 matching over 8 bases. The CDR3 is made up of 18 amino acids. V lost 0 bases to trimming and J lost 1 base; unmatched junction nucleotides: 8. Germline CDR1 reads MNHEY; CDR2 reads SVGAGI. The CDR3 DNA follows: TGTGCCAGCAGTTACTCGAGCAGGGGGCAATGGAGCAATCAGCCCCAGCATTTT. It encodes CASSYSSRGQWSNQPQHF.

A note on this clonotype: A junction end diverges from the germline sequence, so it may reflect a read error. The CDR3 DNA follows: TGTGCCAGCAGCCAAGAAGGGAACGCGGGCTCACCCCTCCGCTTT. Its translation: CASSQEGNAGSPLRF. The chain recombines TRBV3-1 with TRBJ1-6; D gene uncertain. The germline CDR1 and CDR2 sequences are LGHDT and YNNKEL (reference sequence). The CDR3 sequence is 15 residues long. The whole variable domain, filled in from reference TRBV3-1 and TRBJ1-6, reads DTAVSQTPKYLVTQMGNDKSIKCEQNLGHDTMYWYKQDSKKFLKIMFSYNNKELIINETVPNRFSPKSPDKAHLNLHINSLELGDSAVYFCASSQEGNAGSPLRFGNGTRLTVT.

The rearrangement uses TRBV28 and TRBJ2-2; 9 nucleotides align to TRBD1. The CDR3 loop spans 16 amino acids. With V trimmed by 5 bases and J by 6 bases, 10 bases remained unmatched. Germline CDR1 reads MDHEN; CDR2 reads SYDVKM. The chain's CDR3 is CASSNTGTGRSGELFF. DNA of the CDR3: TGTGCCAGCAGTAACACCGGGACAGGGCGGTCCGGGGAGCTGTTTTTT.

CDR3: CSARSRQSNTYEQYF. CDR3 nucleotide sequence: TGCAGTGCTAGATCCCGACAGAGCAATACCTACGAGCAGTACTTC. The genes are TRBV20-1 and TRBJ2-7; TRBD1 might be the D (5 bases). CDR3 size: 15 residues. The germline gives CDR1 DFQATT, CDR2 SNEGSKA (reference sequence). The germline V and J ends were trimmed by 2 bases and 2 bases, with 16 bases remaining between them.

This clonotype turned up a few times. Possible read error: a much larger clone is one base away. The rearrangement links TRBV12-3 or TRBV12-4 to TRBJ2-5, with a tentative D call TRBD1 (6 bases). The length of the CDR3 is 13 residues. CDR3 residues: CASNLGGTVAQYF. The DNA for the CDR3 is TGTGCCAGCAATTTAGGGGGTACAGTGGCCCAGTACTTC.

About this clonotype itself: A single base separates this from a much larger clone, so it may be a read error. The V gene is TRBV28, the J gene TRBJ1-5; the match to TRBD1 covers 7 bases. V was pared by 8 bases and J by 1 base, with 5 bases of the junction left unmatched. CDR3 length equals 14 residues. Germline-derived CDR1 and CDR2 are MDHEN and SYDVKM. DNA of the CDR3: TGTGCCAGCCACCCGACAGGGAGCAATCAGCCCCAGCATTTT. It yields the protein CASHPTGSNQPQHF. Looking up the rest from reference TRBV28 and TRBJ1-5 gives the full variable domain: DVKVTQSSRYLVKRTGEKVFLECVQDMDHENMFWYRQDPGLGLRLIYFSYDVKMKEKGDIPEGYSVSREKKERFSLILESASTNQTSMYLCASHPTGSNQPQHFGDGTRLSIL.

This clonotype appeared many times. V gene TRBV7-2 combines with J gene TRBJ1-1; D gene uncertain. Germline-derived CDR1 and CDR2 are SGHTA and FQGNSA. This CDR3 region has 14 residues. V was cut by 5 bases and J by 4 bases, with 14 bases left in between. For the CDR3, the DNA is TGTGCCAGCAGCGTTCCCCTGGTTGGCACTGAAGCTTTCTTT. Residues: CASSVPLVGTEAFF.